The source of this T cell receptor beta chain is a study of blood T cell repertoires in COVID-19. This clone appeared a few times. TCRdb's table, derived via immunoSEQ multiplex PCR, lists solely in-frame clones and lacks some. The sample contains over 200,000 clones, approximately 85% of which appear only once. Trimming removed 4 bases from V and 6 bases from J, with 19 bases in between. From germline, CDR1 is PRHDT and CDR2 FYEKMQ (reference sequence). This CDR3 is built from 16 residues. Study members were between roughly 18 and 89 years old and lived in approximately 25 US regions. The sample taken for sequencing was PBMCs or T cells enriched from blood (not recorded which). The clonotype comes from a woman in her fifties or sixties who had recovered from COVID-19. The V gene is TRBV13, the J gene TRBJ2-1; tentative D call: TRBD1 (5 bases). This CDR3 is CASSSRSTYRLNEQFF. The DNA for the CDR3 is TGTGCCAGCAGCTCGAGGAGTACGTACAGGCTCAATGAGCAGTTCTTC.